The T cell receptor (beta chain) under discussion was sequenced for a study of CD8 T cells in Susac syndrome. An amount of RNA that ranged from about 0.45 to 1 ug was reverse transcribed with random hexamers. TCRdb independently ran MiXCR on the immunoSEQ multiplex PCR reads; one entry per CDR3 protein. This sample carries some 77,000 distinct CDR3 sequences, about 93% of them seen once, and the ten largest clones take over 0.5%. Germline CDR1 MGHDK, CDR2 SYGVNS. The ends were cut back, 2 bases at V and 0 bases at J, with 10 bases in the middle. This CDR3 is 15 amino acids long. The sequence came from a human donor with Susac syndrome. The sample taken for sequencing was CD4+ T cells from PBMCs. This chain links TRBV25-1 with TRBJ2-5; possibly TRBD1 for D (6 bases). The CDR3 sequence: CASSEQGPDQETQYF. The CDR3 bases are TGTGCCAGCAGTGAACAGGGGCCAGACCAAGAGACCCAGTACTTC. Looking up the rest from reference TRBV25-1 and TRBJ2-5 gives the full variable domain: EADIYQTPRYLVIGTGKKITLECSQTMGHDKMYWYQQDPGMELHLIHYSYGVNSTEKGDLSSESTVSRIRTEHFPLTLESARPSHTSQYLCASSEQGPDQETQYFGPGTRLLVL.